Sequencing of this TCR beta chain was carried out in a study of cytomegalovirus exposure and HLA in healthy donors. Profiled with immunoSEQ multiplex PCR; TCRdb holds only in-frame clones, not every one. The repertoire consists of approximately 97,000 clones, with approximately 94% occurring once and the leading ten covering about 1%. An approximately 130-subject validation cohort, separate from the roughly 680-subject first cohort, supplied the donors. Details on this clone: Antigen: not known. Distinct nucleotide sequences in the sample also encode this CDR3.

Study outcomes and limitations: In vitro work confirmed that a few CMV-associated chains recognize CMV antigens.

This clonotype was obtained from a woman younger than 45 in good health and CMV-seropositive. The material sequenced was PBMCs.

The chain's CDR3 is CASSLGTSVSYEQYF. As DNA, the CDR3 is TGTGCCAGCAGCTTAGGGACTAGCGTGTCCTACGAGCAGTACTTC. The chain employs TRBV7-2 and TRBJ2-7; 9 positions match TRBD2. The germline V gene has CDR1 SGHTA and CDR2 FQGNSA. J was trimmed by 1 base and V by 1 base; bases with no gene match: 2. The CDR3 runs 15 residues.